These 25 T cell receptor beta chains originate from one sample sequenced in a study of identical twins. TCRdb reprocessed the 5' RACE reads with MiXCR, giving one entry per CDR3 protein. This table holds roughly 500,000 distinct CDR3 sequences, roughly a fifth found once. These data were likewise used in another study, on T cells expressing NK-cell markers.

Sequencing used CD4+ T cells sorted from blood. The receptors originated from a woman aged 18-30 years in good health.

This clonotype was found many times. The V and J genes are TRBV20-1 and TRBJ2-7, with 7 bases fitting TRBD1. This CDR3 comprises 18 residues. The trim removed 0 bases at V and 0 bases at J, leaving 14 bases unmatched. Per the germline V gene, CDR1 is DFQATT and CDR2 is SNEGSKA (reference sequence). CDR3: CSARDSKRQGFGSYEQYF. CDR3 nucleotides: TGCAGTGCTAGAGATTCCAAGCGACAGGGATTTGGCTCCTACGAGCAGTACTTC.

This clonotype was recorded a few times. The V call is TRBV10-3, the J call TRBJ1-3; the match to TRBD1 covers 7 bases. From germline, CDR1 is ENHRY and CDR2 SYGVKD. This CDR3 is built from 16 residues. J was trimmed by 3 bases and V by 4 bases; bases with no gene match: 9. CDR3 region: CAISATGRGVGNTIYF. CDR3 DNA sequence: TGTGCCATCAGTGCGACAGGGAGAGGCGTTGGAAACACCATATATTTT.

The chain employs TRBV20-1 and TRBJ2-5; 13 bases line up with TRBD2. This CDR3 is 17 amino acids long. V trimming: 0 bases; J trimming: 6 bases; junction bases outside the gene matches: 10. Germline CDR1 and CDR2: DFQATT and SNEGSKA (reference sequence). In DNA, the CDR3 is TGCAGTGCTAGAGAGAGACTAGCGGGAGGTGTTAGGAAGACCCAGTACTTC. The encoded protein is CSARERLAGGVRKTQYF.

The J gene is TRBJ1-5, the V gene TRBV12-3 or TRBV12-4, with 9 bases fitting TRBD1. This CDR3 has 17 residues. With 1 base clipped from V and 2 bases from J, the junction kept 6 bases outside the gene matches. CDR3 DNA sequence: TGTGCCAGCAGTTTAGGTTATACAGGGGGCCGCAATCAGCCCCAGCATTTT. This encodes CASSLGYTGGRNQPQHF.

This clonotype occurred many times. V and J are TRBV4-3 and TRBJ2-1, with 7 nucleotides matching TRBD2. CDR1 and CDR2 from the germline V gene are LGHNA and YSLEER. The CDR3 has 16 residues. Trimming removed 4 bases from V and 3 bases from J; junction bases left unmatched: 9. In nucleotides, the CDR3 is TGCGCCAGCAGCCGGTACTTACGGGGGGACTACAATGAGCAGTTCTTC. Residues: CASSRYLRGDYNEQFF.

The chain uses TRBV2 and TRBJ2-2; D is ambiguous. This CDR3 region has 15 residues. Germline CDR1 and CDR2: SNHLY and FYNNEI. The ends were cut back, 5 bases at V and 6 bases at J, with 16 bases in the middle. The CDR3 bases are TGTGCCAGCAGTAACCCATTGCGGCAGCCCGGGGAGCTGTTTTTT. Amino acid sequence: CASSNPLRQPGELFF.

The CDR3 sequence is CASTRTGMNTEAFF. The CDR3 nucleotides read TGCGCCAGTACGAGGACGGGCATGAACACTGAAGCTTTCTTT. The V and J genes are TRBV5-1 and TRBJ1-1; D not certain. The CDR3 extends over 14 amino acids. Germline values: CDR1 SGHRS, CDR2 YFSETQ. V lost 8 bases to trimming and J lost 0 bases, with 14 bases between them.

This clonotype was seen only a few times. V and J are TRBV12-3 or TRBV12-4 and TRBJ1-6; 9 positions match TRBD1. With 6 bases clipped from V and 0 bases from J, the junction kept 15 bases outside the gene matches. The CDR3 consists of 20 residues. The CDR3 is CASSPPRDRVIVSYNSPLHF. DNA for the CDR3: TGTGCCAGCAGCCCCCCACGGGACAGGGTGATTGTCTCCTATAATTCACCCCTCCACTTT.

This clonotype was observed a handful of times. The genes are TRBV12-3 or TRBV12-4 and TRBJ2-5; weak D call: TRBD1 (6 bases). This CDR3 contains 12 residues. V lost 6 bases, J lost 5 bases, and 10 bases lay in between. The CDR3, as DNA: TGTGCCAGCAGAGGACAGTATGAGACCCAGTACTTC. Its translation: CASRGQYETQYF.

V gene TRBV20-1 combines with J gene TRBJ2-3; 9 nucleotides line up with TRBD2. V lost 0 bases to trimming and J lost 4 bases; unmatched junction nucleotides: 14. The CDR3 has 18 residues. Germline V gives CDR1 DFQATT, CDR2 SNEGSKA (reference sequence). CDR3 residues: CSARDLVGGGAVADTQYF. In DNA, the CDR3 is TGCAGTGCTAGAGATTTAGTCGGCGGGGGGGCCGTGGCAGATACGCAGTATTTT.

In this sample, this clonotype turned up many times. The rearrangement uses TRBV5-1 and TRBJ2-7; D perhaps matches TRBD2 (5 bases). From germline, CDR1 is SGHRS and CDR2 YFSETQ. Trimming took 4 bases from V and 3 from J, leaving 11 bases between them. This CDR3 region has 13 residues. CDR3 in DNA: TGCGCCAGCAGCCGCGACGGGGACTACGAGCAGTACTTC. This encodes CASSRDGDYEQYF. The complete variable domain, with remaining parts taken from reference TRBV5-1 and TRBJ2-7, reads KAGVTQTPRYLIKTRGQQVTLSCSPISGHRSVSWYQQTPGQGLQFLFEYFSETQRNKGNFPGRFSGRQFSNSRSEMNVSTLELGDSALYLCASSRDGDYEQYFGPGTRLTVT.

This clonotype was counted only a few times. This chain uses TRBV20-1 with TRBJ1-1, with D possibly being TRBD1 (5 bases). The CDR3 sequence is 13 residues long. V dropped 3 bases and J dropped 4 bases, with 12 bases sitting between them. The V gene's germline CDR1 is DFQATT and CDR2 SNEGSKA (reference sequence). CDR3 amino acids: CSARRQGPTEAFF. CDR3 DNA sequence: TGCAGTGCTAGGCGGCAGGGTCCCACTGAAGCTTTCTTT.

This clonotype was seen a handful of times. V and J are TRBV20-1 and TRBJ2-2; 7 nucleotides agree with TRBD2. Trimming removed 1 base from V and 4 bases from J; junction bases left unmatched: 6. The CDR3 has 15 amino acids. In germline, CDR1 is DFQATT, CDR2 SNEGSKA (reference sequence). The CDR3 bases are TGCAGTGCTAGAGCTCCGACTAGCAGCACCGGGGAGCTGTTTTTT. Its translation is CSARAPTSSTGELFF.

The CDR3 protein is CASSVDAASGRAFF. CDR3 sequence (DNA): TGTGCCAGCAGCGTAGACGCAGCCTCGGGGAGGGCTTTCTTT. This chain uses TRBV9 with TRBJ1-1; D remains unclear. CDR3 length equals 14 residues. Trimming left V 0 bases short and J 11 bases short, with 17 bases between. CDR1 SGDLS and CDR2 YYNGEE come from the germline V gene.

The chain joins TRBV5-1 to TRBJ2-1, with a tentative D call TRBD1 (5 bases). The CDR3 consists of 15 residues. Germline CDR1 and CDR2: SGHRS and YFSETQ. Trimming stripped 2 bases from V and 8 bases from J, with 17 bases between. The CDR3 here is CASSLQPPGNDEQFF. The CDR3 bases are TGCGCCAGCAGCTTACAACCCCCAGGGAACGATGAGCAGTTCTTC.

V and J are TRBV20-1 and TRBJ1-2; tentatively, D is TRBD1 (5 bases). Trimming removed 4 bases from V and 4 bases from J, with 13 bases in between. The CDR3 spans 13 residues. CDR1 and CDR2 (germline): DFQATT, SNEGSKA (reference sequence). CDR3: CSATTPGTYGYTF. The CDR3 bases are TGCAGTGCTACGACCCCAGGGACCTATGGCTACACCTTC.

This clonotype occurred once. The chain uses TRBV20-1 and TRBJ2-7; 11 bases are a match to TRBD2. Germline values: CDR1 DFQATT, CDR2 SNEGSKA (reference sequence). V lost 7 bases and J lost 3; bases outside the gene matches: 5. The CDR3 is 13 residues long. As DNA, the CDR3 is TGCAGTGTAGGGACTAGCGGCCTCTACGAGCAGTACTTC. Amino acids: CSVGTSGLYEQYF.

CDR3 sequence reads: CASSSRNSGRAYEQYF. In nucleotides, the CDR3 is TGTGCCAGCAGTTCCCGAAATAGCGGGAGGGCATACGAGCAGTACTTC. The chain employs TRBV12-3 or TRBV12-4 and TRBJ2-7; 11 nucleotides line up with TRBD2. The CDR3 sequence is 16 residues long. With V trimmed by 4 bases and J by 4 bases, 9 bases remained unmatched.

The chain couples TRBV29-1 to TRBJ2-5; 7 bases agree with TRBD1. CDR1 is SQVTM and CDR2 is ANQGSEA in the germline V gene. The CDR3 is 13 amino acids. The CDR3 coding sequence is TGCAGTTGTACCGGGACAGACCAAGAGACCCAGTACTTC. Protein product: CSCTGTDQETQYF.

This clonotype was picked up a small number of times. Here the CDR3 DNA reads TGTGCCAGCAGCTTAGTCCTAGTTTCATCCGGGGAGCTGTTTTTT. This codes for CASSLVLVSSGELFF. The V and J genes are TRBV11-2 and TRBJ2-2; no reliable D call. V was shortened by 1 base and J by 6 bases, with 12 bases between the two germline ends. Germline lookup yields CDR1 SGHAT and CDR2 FQNNGV. This CDR3 spans 15 amino acids.

The J gene is TRBJ2-1, the V gene TRBV20-1; 8 bases line up with TRBD2. Germline-derived CDR1 and CDR2 are DFQATT and SNEGSKA (reference sequence). The CDR3 runs to 15 residues. J was trimmed by 6 bases and V by 3 bases; bases with no gene match: 10. CDR3 nucleotide sequence: TGCAGTGCTAGTTCGGTGGGTCTAGCGGGCAATGAGCAGTTCTTC. It codes for CSASSVGLAGNEQFF.

This clonotype was observed a few times. This chain joins TRBV12-3 or TRBV12-4 and TRBJ2-1; D might be TRBD1 or TRBD2, each matching 5 bases. V lost 6 bases to trimming and J lost 3 bases, with 15 bases between them. The CDR3 covers 15 residues. As DNA, the CDR3 is TGTGCCAGCAGCTCGGGGCAGTCGGTCTACAATGAGCAGTTCTTC. Translation gives CASSSGQSVYNEQFF.

This sequence joins TRBV27 and TRBJ2-3, with D possibly TRBD1 on 5 matching bases. The CDR3 has 14 amino acids. Germline loops: CDR1 MNHEY, CDR2 SMNVEV (reference sequence). V lost 5 bases to trimming and J lost 5 bases, with 14 bases between them. The CDR3 DNA sequence: TGTGCCAGCAGTCAACAGGCCCTGGGAGATACGCAGTATTTT. Its translation: CASSQQALGDTQYF.

The sample holds a few counts of this clonotype. The CDR3 sequence is CASSYALKAWHEQYF. CDR3 coding DNA: TGTGCCAGCAGTTATGCTTTAAAAGCGTGGCACGAGCAGTACTTC. The chain is built from TRBV6-5 and TRBJ2-7; D is ambiguous. The CDR3 totals 15 residues. Germline CDR1 MNHEY, CDR2 SVGAGI. V was shortened by 3 bases and J by 5 bases, with 17 bases between the two germline ends.

As regards this clonotype: This CDR3 is missing its conserved last phenylalanine or tryptophan, likely due to a read error. The gene calls are TRBV7-9 and TRBJ2-7; 9 positions match TRBD1. This CDR3 comprises 15 residues. Germline lookup yields CDR1 SEHNR and CDR2 FQNEAQ (reference sequence). V lost 2 bases, J lost 5 bases, and 7 bases stayed unmatched. CDR3 bases: TGTGCCAGCAGCTTATTCGGTGACAGGGGGAACGAGCAGTACTAC. This gives the protein CASSLFGDRGNEQYY.